The T cell receptor (beta chain) under discussion was sequenced for a study of PD-L1 blockade in urothelial cancer. Clones were read by immunoSEQ multiplex PCR, and TCRdb kept only the in-frame ones, dropping some. The repertoire holds approximately 120,000 clones, with 86% as singletons. The time point denotes: peripheral blood 6 weeks after treatment start. Losses at the gene ends were 5 bases for V and 4 bases for J; bases not matched to a gene: 8. The CDR3 sequence is 15 residues long. The germline CDR1 and CDR2 sequences are MDHEN and SYDVKM. The rearrangement joins TRBV28 to TRBJ1-3, with 7 bases fitting TRBD1. The sample consisted of PBMCs, taken around atezolizumab (anti-PD-L1) treatment. This sequence was found in a man aged 45-60 years with urothelial cancer. The CDR3 nucleotides read TGTGCCAGCAGTCGCCTGGGGACAGCGGGAAACACCATATATTTT. This sequence encodes CASSRLGTAGNTIYF. The variable domain in full, completed from reference TRBV28 and TRBJ1-3, reads DVKVTQSSRYLVKRTGEKVFLECVQDMDHENMFWYRQDPGLGLRLIYFSYDVKMKEKGDIPEGYSVSREKKERFSLILESASTNQTSMYLCASSRLGTAGNTIYFGEGSWLTVV.